Listed below are T cell receptor beta chains from one sample, sequenced in a study of OX40 agonist ivuxolimab in advanced cancers. Generated by immunoSEQ multiplex PCR, the TCRdb table keeps only in-frame clones and is missing some. The profile covers 50,000 to 70,000 clones, with approximately 85% appearing a single time and under 3% taken by the ten largest. This specimen was CD4+ or CD8+ T cells sorted from blood, taken in a trial of the OX40 agonist ivuxolimab. Source of these receptors: an adult with an advanced solid tumor such as melanoma, head and neck, liver or kidney cancer. The CDR3 runs from the conserved cysteine through the conserved F or W. Each record gives: J gene, V gene, D gene, clone size, CDR3 DNA, CDR3 protein. D genes are given only for firm matches. Rows may omit the clone size; those that give it use once, few, many or a size class.

>TRBJ1-2|TRBV5-4|-|-
TGTGCCAGCATGAATCTACCAGGAAAGACCTATGGCTACACCTTC
CASMNLPGKTYGYTF
>TRBJ1-3|TRBV30|-|-
TGTGCCTGGAGTTCGGGAACCTATGGAAACACCATATATTTT
CAWSSGTYGNTIYF
>TRBJ1-3|TRBV5-1|-|-
TGCGCCAGCAGCATTGACCTTCAGGGGTCTGGAAACACCATATATTTT
CASSIDLQGSGNTIYF
>TRBJ2-2|TRBV18|-|-
TGTGCCAGCTCAACAGGGCCCGGGGAGCTGTTTTTT
CASSTGPGELFF
>TRBJ2-1|TRBV25-1|-|-
TGTGCCAGCAGTGAATTTGCCAGGTGGGGTTACAATGAGCAGTTCTTC
CASSEFARWGYNEQFF
>TRBJ2-3|TRBV28|-|-
TGTGCCAGCAGTTTGCAGGGAGCAGATACGCAGTATTTT
CASSLQGADTQYF
>TRBJ1-1|TRBV11-1|-|-
TGTGCCAGCAGCTTACCCGAGACCTTGCCTGAAGCTTTCTTT
CASSLPETLPEAFF
>TRBJ2-5|TRBV7-2|-|-
TGTGCCAGCAGCTTATCGTACGGGGGTCGGATGGAGACCCAGTACTTC
CASSLSYGGRMETQYF
>TRBJ1-2|TRBV5-4|-|-
TGTGCCAGCAGCACACGACAATCTGAAGGATATGGCTACACCTTC
CASSTRQSEGYGYTF
>TRBJ2-5|TRBV28|TRBD1|-
TGTGCCAGCAGTTCAGTACAGGGGTTGACCCAGTACTTC
CASSSVQGLTQYF
>TRBJ2-2|TRBV6-1|-|-
TGTGCCAGCAGTGGGGGGGCCGGGGAGCTGTTTTTT
CASSGGAGELFF
>TRBJ2-7|TRBV10-3|-|-
TGTGCCATCAGTGAACAAGATCGGCAGTACTTC
CAISEQDRQYF
>TRBJ1-4|TRBV6-6|TRBD1|-
TGTGCCAGCAGTCCAAGACAGGGGGCGCGGGAAAAACTGTTTTTT
CASSPRQGAREKLFF
>TRBJ2-5|TRBV7-2|-|-
TGTGCCAGCAGCCTCGGGGAAAAAGAGACCCAGTACTTC
CASSLGEKETQYF
>TRBJ2-1|TRBV19|TRBD1|-
TGTGCCAGTAGTAATGGACAGGGTCCTTGGAATGAGCAGTTCTTC
CASSNGQGPWNEQFF
>TRBJ2-7|TRBV5-1|-|once
TGCGCCAGCAGCCCCCCCCAGACAGCAACCTACGAGCAGTACTTC
CASSPPQTATYEQYF
>TRBJ2-7|TRBV5-1|-|-
TGCGCCAGCAGCCCCGGGACCCAGGCAGAGCAGTACTTC
CASSPGTQAEQYF
>TRBJ2-2|TRBV11-2|TRBD1|-
TGTGCCAGCAGCTTACTATCAGGGGGCGCGAACACCGGGGAGCTGTTTTTT
CASSLLSGGANTGELFF
>TRBJ2-5|TRBV2|-|-
TGTGCCACCCAGGCCAGGGGTTGGGAGACCCAGTACTTC
CATQARGWETQYF
>TRBJ2-3|TRBV4-1|-|-
TGCGCCAGCAGCCAAGATGATTTGGGCACGCAGTATTTT
CASSQDDLGTQYF
>TRBJ2-1|TRBV2|-|-
TGTGCCAGCAGTGTACGTCAGGAGTACAATGAGCAGTTCTTC
CASSVRQEYNEQFF
>TRBJ2-7|TRBV28|TRBD1|few
TGTGCCAGCAGTTCCACAGGGGGCCTCAACTACGAGCAGTACTTC
CASSSTGGLNYEQYF
>TRBJ2-3|TRBV5-1|TRBD2|-
TGCGCCAGCAGCTTGGTACCTAGCGGGGGCCTTAGCACAGATACGCAGTATTTT
CASSLVPSGGLSTDTQYF
>TRBJ2-7|TRBV4-2|-|once
TGTGCCAGCAGCCAAGATAGTCAAGGGGGGCGTTGGCAGTACTTC
CASSQDSQGGRWQYF
>TRBJ1-5|TRBV5-6|-|few
TGTGCCAGCAGCTTATGGGGGGCAGTAAGTCAGCCCCAGCATTTT
CASSLWGAVSQPQHF
>TRBJ2-5|TRBV5-1|TRBD1|-
TGCGCCAGCAGCCCCGGGACAGGGGTTGAGACCCAGTACTTC
CASSPGTGVETQYF
>TRBJ1-6|TRBV7-8|-|-
TGTGCCAGCAGCTTACAGGATCAAGTGGGGGAGCCCCTCCACTTT
CASSLQDQVGEPLHF
>TRBJ2-5|TRBV4-1|TRBD1|-
TGCGCCAGCAGCCAGGGACAGGGTAGAGAGACCCAGTACTTC
CASSQGQGRETQYF
>TRBJ1-5|TRBV2|-|few
TGTGCCAGCAGCCTGAATACAGGGCAGCCCCAGCATTTT
CASSLNTGQPQHF
>TRBJ2-3|TRBV7-2|-|-
TGTGCCAGCAGCTTGGGACGGGGCACAGATACGCAGTATTTT
CASSLGRGTDTQYF
>TRBJ2-7|TRBV7-7|-|-
TGTGCTAGCAGCTTCGGACAGGGAGGGTCCTACGAGCAGTACTTC
CASSFGQGGSYEQYF
>TRBJ1-1|TRBV28|-|-
TGTGCCAGCAGTTTACCCCAGGGGACGGGCACTGAAGCTTTCTTT
CASSLPQGTGTEAFF
>TRBJ2-5|TRBV29-1|TRBD1|-
TGCAGCGTTTACAGGGGGCAGCAAGAGACCCAGTACTTC
CSVYRGQQETQYF